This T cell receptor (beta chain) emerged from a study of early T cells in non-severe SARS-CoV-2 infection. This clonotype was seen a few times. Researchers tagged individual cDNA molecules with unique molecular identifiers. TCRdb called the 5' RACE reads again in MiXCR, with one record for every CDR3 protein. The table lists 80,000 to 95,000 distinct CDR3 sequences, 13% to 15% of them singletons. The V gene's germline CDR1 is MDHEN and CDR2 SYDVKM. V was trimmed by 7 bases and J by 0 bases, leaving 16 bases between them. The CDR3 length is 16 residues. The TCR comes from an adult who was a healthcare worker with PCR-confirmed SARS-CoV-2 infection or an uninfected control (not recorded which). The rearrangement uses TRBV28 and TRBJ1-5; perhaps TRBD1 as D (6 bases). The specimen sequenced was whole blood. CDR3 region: CASTISTGNSNQPQHF. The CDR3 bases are TGTGCCAGCACCATCTCGACAGGCAATAGCAATCAGCCCCAGCATTTT.